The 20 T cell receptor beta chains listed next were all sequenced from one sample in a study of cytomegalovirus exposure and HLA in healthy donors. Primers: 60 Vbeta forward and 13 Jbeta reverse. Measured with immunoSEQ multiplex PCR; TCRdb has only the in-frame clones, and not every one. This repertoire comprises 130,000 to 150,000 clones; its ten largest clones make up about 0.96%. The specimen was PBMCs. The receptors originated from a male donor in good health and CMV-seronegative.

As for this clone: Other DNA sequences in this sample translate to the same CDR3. CDR3 bases: TGCAGCGTCCGGACGGGGGCCTACGAGCAGTACTTC. It yields the protein CSVRTGAYEQYF. The chain recombines TRBV29-1 with TRBJ2-7, with D tentatively TRBD2 (6 bases). The CDR3 contains 12 residues. Trimming took 6 bases from V and 2 from J, leaving 11 bases between them. The V gene's germline CDR1 is SQVTM and CDR2 ANQGSEA.

CDR3 protein: CASSRGLGPDTQYF. The CDR3 DNA reads as TGTGCCAGCTCACGTGGACTAGGCCCAGATACGCAGTATTTT. V is TRBV18 and J is TRBJ2-3; TRBD2 agrees at 7 bases. After removal of 4 bases from V and 4 bases from J, the junction contained 5 bases not matched to a gene. This CDR3 is 14 amino acids long. Germline V gene data show CDR1 as KGHSH and CDR2 as LQKENI.

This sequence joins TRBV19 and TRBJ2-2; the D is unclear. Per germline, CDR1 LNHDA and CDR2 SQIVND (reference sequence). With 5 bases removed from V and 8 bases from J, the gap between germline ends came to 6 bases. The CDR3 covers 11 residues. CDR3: CASSPKGELFF. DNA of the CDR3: TGTGCCAGTAGTCCCAAAGGGGAGCTGTTTTTT.

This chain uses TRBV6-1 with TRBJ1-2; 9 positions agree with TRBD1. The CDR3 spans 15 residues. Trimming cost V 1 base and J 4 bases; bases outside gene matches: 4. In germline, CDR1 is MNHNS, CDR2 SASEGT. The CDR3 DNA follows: TGTGCCAGCAGTGAAGGGACAGGGGTCTTCTATGGCTACACCTTC. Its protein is CASSEGTGVFYGYTF.

The chain's CDR3 is CASTPAGDTGELFF. The CDR3 nucleotides are TGTGCCAGCACCCCCGCGGGGGACACCGGGGAGCTGTTTTTT. This chain joins TRBV27 and TRBJ2-2; TRBD2 aligns across 7 bases. V shed 7 bases, J shed 3 bases, and the junction held 5 bases outside the gene matches. Germline CDR1 and CDR2: MNHEY and SMNVEV (reference sequence). This CDR3 is built from 14 residues.

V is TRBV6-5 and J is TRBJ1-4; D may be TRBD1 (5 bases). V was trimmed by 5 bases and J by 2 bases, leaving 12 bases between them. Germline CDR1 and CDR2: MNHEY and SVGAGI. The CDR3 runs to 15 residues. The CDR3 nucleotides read TGTGCCAGCAGTCCTACCCAGGGCACTAATGAAAAACTGTTTTTT. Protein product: CASSPTQGTNEKLFF.

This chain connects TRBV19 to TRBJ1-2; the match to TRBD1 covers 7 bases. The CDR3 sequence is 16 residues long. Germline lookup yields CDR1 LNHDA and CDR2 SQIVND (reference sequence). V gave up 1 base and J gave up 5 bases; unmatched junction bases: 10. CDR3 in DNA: TGTGCCAGTAGTATAGCCAGTATACAGGGGCGGTATGGCTACACCTTC. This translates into CASSIASIQGRYGYTF.

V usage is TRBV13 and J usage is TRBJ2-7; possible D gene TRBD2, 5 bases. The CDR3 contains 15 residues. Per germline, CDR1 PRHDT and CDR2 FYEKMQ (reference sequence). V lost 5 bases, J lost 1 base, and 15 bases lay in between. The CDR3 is CASSGSLGRSYEQYF. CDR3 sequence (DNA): TGTGCCAGCAGCGGGTCACTAGGCCGTTCCTACGAGCAGTACTTC.

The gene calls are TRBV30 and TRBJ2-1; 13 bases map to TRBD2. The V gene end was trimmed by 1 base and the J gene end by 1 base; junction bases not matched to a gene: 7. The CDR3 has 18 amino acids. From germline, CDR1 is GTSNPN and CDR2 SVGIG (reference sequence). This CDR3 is CAWSGSRTSGGSYNEQFF. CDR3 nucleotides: TGTGCCTGGAGTGGATCACGGACTAGCGGGGGTTCCTACAATGAGCAGTTCTTC. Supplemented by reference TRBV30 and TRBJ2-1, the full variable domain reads SQTIHQWPATLVQPVGSPLSLECTVEGTSNPNLYWYRQAAGRGLQLLFYSVGIGQISSEVPQNLSASRPQDRQFILSSKKLLLSDSGFYLCAWSGSRTSGGSYNEQFFGPGTRLTVL.

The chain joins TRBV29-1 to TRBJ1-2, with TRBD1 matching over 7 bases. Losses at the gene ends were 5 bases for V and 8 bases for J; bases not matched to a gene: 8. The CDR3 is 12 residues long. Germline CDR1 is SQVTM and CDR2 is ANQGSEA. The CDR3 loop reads CSVRQGREGYTF. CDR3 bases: TGCAGCGTTAGACAGGGAAGGGAAGGCTACACCTTC. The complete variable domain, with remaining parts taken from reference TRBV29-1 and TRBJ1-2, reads SAVISQKPSRDICQRGTSLTIQCQVDSQVTMMFWYRQQPGQSLTLIATANQGSEATYESGFVIDKFPISRPNLTFSTLTVSNMSPEDSSIYLCSVRQGREGYTFGSGTRLTVV.

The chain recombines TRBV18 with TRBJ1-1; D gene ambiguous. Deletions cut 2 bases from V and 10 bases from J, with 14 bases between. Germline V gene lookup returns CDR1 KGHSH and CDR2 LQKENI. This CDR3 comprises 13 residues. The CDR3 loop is CASSPAGREGAFF. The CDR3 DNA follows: TGTGCCAGCTCACCAGCCGGGCGTGAGGGAGCTTTCTTT.

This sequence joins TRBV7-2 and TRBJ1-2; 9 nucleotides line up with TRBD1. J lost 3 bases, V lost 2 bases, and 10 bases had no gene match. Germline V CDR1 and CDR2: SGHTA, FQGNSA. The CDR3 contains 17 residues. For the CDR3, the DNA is TGTGCCAGCAGCTTAAAAGGACAGGGGACCTCCCACTATGGCTACACCTTC. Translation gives CASSLKGQGTSHYGYTF. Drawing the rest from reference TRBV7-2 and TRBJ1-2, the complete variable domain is GAGVSQSPSNKVTEKGKDVELRCDPISGHTALYWYRQSLGQGLEFLIYFQGNSAPDKSGLPSDRFSAERTGGSVSTLTIQRTQQEDSAVYLCASSLKGQGTSHYGYTFGSGTRLTVV.

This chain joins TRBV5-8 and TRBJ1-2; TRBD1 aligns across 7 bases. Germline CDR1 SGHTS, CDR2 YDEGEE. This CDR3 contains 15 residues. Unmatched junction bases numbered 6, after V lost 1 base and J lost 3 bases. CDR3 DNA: TGTGCCAGCAGCTTGTTAGGGACAGATTACTATGGCTACACCTTC. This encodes CASSLLGTDYYGYTF.

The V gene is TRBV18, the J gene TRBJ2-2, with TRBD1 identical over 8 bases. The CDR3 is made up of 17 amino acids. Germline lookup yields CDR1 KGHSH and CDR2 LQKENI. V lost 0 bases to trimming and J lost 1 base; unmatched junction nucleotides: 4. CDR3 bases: TGTGCCAGCTCACCACCAAGGGGACAGGAGAACACCGGGGAGCTGTTTTTT. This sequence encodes CASSPPRGQENTGELFF.

The CDR3 coding sequence is TGTGCCAGCAGTGAGTTGGGACAGGGTGAAAGTCAGCCCCAGCATTTT. It is translated as CASSELGQGESQPQHF. The rearrangement joins TRBV6-1 to TRBJ1-5, with TRBD1 matching 9 bases. The J segment lost 6 bases and the V segment lost 3 bases, leaving 9 bases of the junction unmatched. The CDR3 loop spans 16 amino acids. CDR1 is MNHNS, CDR2 SASEGT, per germline.

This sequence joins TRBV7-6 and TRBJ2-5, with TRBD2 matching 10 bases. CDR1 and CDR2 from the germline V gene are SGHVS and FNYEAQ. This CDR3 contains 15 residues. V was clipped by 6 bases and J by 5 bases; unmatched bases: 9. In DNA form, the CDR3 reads TGTGCCAGCAGACCCAGCGGGGGGGCGGCGGAGACCCAGTACTTC. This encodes CASRPSGGAAETQYF.

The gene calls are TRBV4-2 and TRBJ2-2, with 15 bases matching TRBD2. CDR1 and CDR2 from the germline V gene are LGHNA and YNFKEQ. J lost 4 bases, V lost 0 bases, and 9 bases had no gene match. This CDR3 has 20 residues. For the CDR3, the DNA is TGTGCCAGCAGCCAAGACCCAGGACTAGCGGGGGGGCCGGTCACCGGGGAGCTGTTTTTT. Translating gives CASSQDPGLAGGPVTGELFF.

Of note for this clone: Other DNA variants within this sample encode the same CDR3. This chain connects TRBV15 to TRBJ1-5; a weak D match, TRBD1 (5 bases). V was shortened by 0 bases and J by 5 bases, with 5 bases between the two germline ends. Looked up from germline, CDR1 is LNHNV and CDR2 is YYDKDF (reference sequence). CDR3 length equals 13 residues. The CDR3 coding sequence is TGTGCCACCAGCAGAGACAGGGATCAGCCCCAGCATTTT. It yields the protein CATSRDRDQPQHF.

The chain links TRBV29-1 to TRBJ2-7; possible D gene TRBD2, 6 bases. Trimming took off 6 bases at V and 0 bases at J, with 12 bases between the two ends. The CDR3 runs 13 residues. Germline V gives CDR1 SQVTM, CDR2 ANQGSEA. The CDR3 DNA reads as TGCAGCGTCGGGACTGGGAGCTCCTACGAGCAGTACTTC. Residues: CSVGTGSSYEQYF.

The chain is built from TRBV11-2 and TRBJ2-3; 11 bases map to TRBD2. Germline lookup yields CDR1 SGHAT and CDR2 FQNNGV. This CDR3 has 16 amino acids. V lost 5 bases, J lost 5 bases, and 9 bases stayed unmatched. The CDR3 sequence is CASSPTSGAAGDTQYF. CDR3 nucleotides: TGTGCCAGCAGCCCGACTAGCGGGGCGGCTGGAGATACGCAGTATTTT.